The following is a T cell receptor (beta chain) sequence with its context. The data were obtained in a study of blood T cells in healthy people across ages. Primed by a sample-barcoded 5' primer and a J-beta primer mix, a second PCR proceeded for about 7 to 11 cycles. Using its own MiXCR run on the 5' RACE reads, TCRdb lists one record per CDR3 protein. The sample lists approximately 730,000 distinct CDR3 sequences; more than 40% were seen once. The germline gives CDR1 SGHRS, CDR2 YFSETQ. This CDR3 is 15 amino acids long. Trimming took 5 bases from V and 0 from J; bases not matched to a gene: 7. The V and J genes are TRBV5-1 and TRBJ1-1; 7 nucleotides align to TRBD1. Input material: blood. This receptor was taken from a woman aged 60 to 75 in good health. The chain's CDR3 is CASRQGSTMNTEAFF. The CDR3 coding sequence is TGCGCCAGCAGACAGGGGTCAACTATGAACACTGAAGCTTTCTTT.